What follows describes a single T cell receptor beta chain. Time point described: persistent/refractory GD, antithyroid drugs over 5 years with positive TRAb. The authors made the TCR library using RNA they extracted from PBMCs. With iRepertoire HTBI primers and Arm-PCR of CDR3 regions, TCR beta libraries were built. TCRdb re-called the multiplex PCR reads with MiXCR, one entry per CDR3 protein. The sample includes hundreds of thousands of distinct CDR3 sequences, around 20% of them seen just once. The sample is drawn from a study of regulatory T cells in long-lasting Graves disease. The sample in question was peripheral blood mononuclear cells (PBMCs), obtained when the disease was refractory, from a patient treated with antithyroid drugs. This sequence was found in a female donor with Graves disease.

CDR3 in amino acids: CASSPQTVMANQPQHF. In nucleotides, the CDR3 is TGTGCCAGCAGCCCCCAAACAGTAATGGCCAATCAGCCCCAGCATTTT. This chain joins TRBV5-6 and TRBJ1-5; no definite D call. The CDR3 is 16 amino acids. Germline values: CDR1 SGHDT, CDR2 YYEEEE. V was pared by 4 bases and J by 3 bases, with 17 bases between.